This TCR beta chain appears in the sequencing data of a study of cytomegalovirus exposure and HLA in healthy donors. Details on this clone: Its antigen is unidentified.

Whole-study findings and limits: Presence/absence analysis assumed near-uniform sequencing depth across donors.

The V end was cut by 4 bases, the J end by 7 bases, with 11 bases between. The germline gives CDR1 MNHEY, CDR2 SMNVEV (reference sequence). CDR3 size: 13 residues. Vbeta (60) and Jbeta (13) primers were used in the PCR. The data were produced by immunoSEQ multiplex PCR, yet TCRdb's version contains in-frame clones alone and is incomplete. The sample lists 160,000 or so clones, over 70% seen once, with less than 2% in the top ten. Sequencing was done on a sample of PBMCs. This chain joins TRBV27 and TRBJ1-5; perhaps TRBD1 as D (5 bases). The TCR comes from a woman aged 18-29 years in good health and CMV-seronegative. The CDR3 reads CASSWDAGQPQHF. In DNA, the CDR3 is TGTGCCAGCAGTTGGGACGCGGGACAGCCCCAGCATTTT.